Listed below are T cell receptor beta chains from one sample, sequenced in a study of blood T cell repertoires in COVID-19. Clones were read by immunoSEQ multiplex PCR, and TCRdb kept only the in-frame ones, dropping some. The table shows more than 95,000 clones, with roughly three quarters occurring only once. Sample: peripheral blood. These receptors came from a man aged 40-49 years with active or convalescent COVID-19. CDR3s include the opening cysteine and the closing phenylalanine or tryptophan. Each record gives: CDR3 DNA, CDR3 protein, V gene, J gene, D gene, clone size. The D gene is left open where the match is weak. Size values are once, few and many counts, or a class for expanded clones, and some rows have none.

TGTGCCAGCAGCTTAACCCCCATATCCGGCAATGAGCAGTTCTTC	CASSLTPISGNEQFF	TRBV7-3	TRBJ2-1	.	.
TGTGCCAGCAGCCTAAGGACAGGGGGGAACACCGGGGAGCTGTTTTTT	CASSLRTGGNTGELFF	TRBV9	TRBJ2-2	TRBD1	.
TGTGCCAGCAGTTCGGGACTGACCACCACCGGGGAGCTGTTTTTT	CASSSGLTTTGELFF	TRBV6-5	TRBJ2-2	.	.
TGTGCCAGCAGATCGGGACAGGGGGCTCGGAATGAGCAGTTCTTC	CASRSGQGARNEQFF	TRBV28	TRBJ2-1	TRBD1	.
TGTGCCAGCAGCCCTGGAGAGGGGGAGCTGTTTTTT	CASSPGEGELFF	TRBV7-3	TRBJ2-2	.	.
TGTGCCGGTAAGCGGGAGATCGGCGACGAGCAGTACTTC	CAGKREIGDEQYF	TRBV2	TRBJ2-7	TRBD2	.
TGTGCCAGCAGCTTAGATTCCATCGAGCTAGTCGGTCCCGGGGAGCTGTTTTTT	CASSLDSIELVGPGELFF	TRBV11-2	TRBJ2-2	.	.
TGTGCCAGCAGCCCAGTGGGGCCAGATACGCAGTATTTT	CASSPVGPDTQYF	TRBV7-3	TRBJ2-3	.	.
TGCGCCAGCAGCCCCGGGAGGAGTGGGTACACTGAAGCTTTCTTT	CASSPGRSGYTEAFF	TRBV5-1	TRBJ1-1	.	few
TGTGCCAGTAGTATCGGCCTAGCGGGATACACCGGGGAGCTGTTTTTT	CASSIGLAGYTGELFF	TRBV19	TRBJ2-2	TRBD2	.
TGTGCCAGTAGACAGGGTTACGAGCAGTACTTC	CASRQGYEQYF	TRBV3-1/TRBV3-2	TRBJ2-7	TRBD1	once
TGTGCCAGCTCACCACCGAACCTGGCGGCTGGAAACACCATATATTTT	CASSPPNLAAGNTIYF	TRBV18	TRBJ1-3	.	.
TGTGCCAGCAGTTTTGGACATCTGAACACTGAAGCTTTCTTT	CASSFGHLNTEAFF	TRBV6-5	TRBJ1-1	.	.
TGTGCCAGCTCATTACAGAACACTGAAGCTTTCTTT	CASSLQNTEAFF	TRBV12-3/TRBV12-4	TRBJ1-1	.	few
TGTGCCATCTCTCCCGCTAACTACGAGCAGTACTTC	CAISPANYEQYF	TRBV10-3	TRBJ2-7	.	.
TGCAGCGCCGGAACGACAGCCTTTCTCTATGGCTACACCTTC	CSAGTTAFLYGYTF	TRBV29-1	TRBJ1-2	.	.
TGTGCCAGCTCACCACCGAACAGGGGAATAAGCTCCTACAATGAGCAGTTCTTC	CASSPPNRGISSYNEQFF	TRBV18	TRBJ2-1	TRBD1	.
TGCGCCAGCAGCCAAGATCTACGGGGGGACACTGAAGCTTTCTTT	CASSQDLRGDTEAFF	TRBV4-3	TRBJ1-1	.	.
TGTGCCAGTAGTTTCCTCCCGACTAGCGGGAGGATAGCTGAGCAGTTCTTC	CASSFLPTSGRIAEQFF	TRBV19	TRBJ2-1	TRBD2	.
TGTGCCAGCAGCGCGGGACTAGCGGGGGTCAATGAGCAGTTCTTC	CASSAGLAGVNEQFF	TRBV7-9	TRBJ2-1	TRBD2	.
TGTGCCAGCAGTTTACTAGCGGGCTCCTACAATGAGCAGTTCTTC	CASSLLAGSYNEQFF	TRBV27	TRBJ2-1	TRBD2	.
TGTGCCAGCAGTCCTCGGGGGGGCACAGATACGCAGTATTTT	CASSPRGGTDTQYF	TRBV6-4	TRBJ2-3	TRBD2	.
TGCAGCGTTGAATTAAATTCTGGAAACACCATATATTTT	CSVELNSGNTIYF	TRBV29-1	TRBJ1-3	.	once
TGTGCCATCAGTGAGTTAGGACAGGGAAGGGAGAGTGAAGCTTTCTTT	CAISELGQGRESEAFF	TRBV10-3	TRBJ1-1	TRBD1	.
TGTGCCAGCAGATTTAATGGAGGAACTAATGAAAAACTGTTTTTT	CASRFNGGTNEKLFF	TRBV28	TRBJ1-4	.	.
TGTGCCAGCAGCCAAGAGGGCAGGGGTAGTTCACCCCTCCACTTT	CASSQEGRGSSPLHF	TRBV14	TRBJ1-6	.	.
TGTGCCAGCAGCCCGAGTCCGGCCTACGAGCAGTACTTC	CASSPSPAYEQYF	TRBV7-2	TRBJ2-7	.	.
TGTGCCAGCACCGACGATCGAGGGCGAAACACCGGGGAGCTGTTTTTT	CASTDDRGRNTGELFF	TRBV11-2	TRBJ2-2	.	.
TGTGCCAGCAGCCTGGGGGGGACTCGCAGGGCCCTCGAGCAGTACTTC	CASSLGGTRRALEQYF	TRBV28	TRBJ2-7	TRBD2	.
TGTGCCAGCAGCGCAACGACAGGGGTACGCACCGGGGAGCTGTTTTTT	CASSATTGVRTGELFF	TRBV5-4	TRBJ2-2	TRBD1	.
TGTGCCAGCAGCGAGGGACTCGGGAGGGATGAGCAGTTCTTC	CASSEGLGRDEQFF	TRBV5-4	TRBJ2-1	TRBD2	few
TGCAGCGTCGGACAGGGAGGGTTGGGGAACACTGAAGCTTTCTTT	CSVGQGGLGNTEAFF	TRBV29-1	TRBJ1-1	TRBD1	.
TGTGCCAGCAGCTCGGGAGGGGAGACCCAGTACTTC	CASSSGGETQYF	TRBV25-1	TRBJ2-5	TRBD2	.
TGTGCCAGCAGTTTAATAGCGGGACTAGCGGGACCGACGCAGTATTTT	CASSLIAGLAGPTQYF	TRBV28	TRBJ2-3	TRBD2	once
TGTGCCAGCGGAGTATCGGGAAGGGCGTATGAAAAACTGTTTTTT	CASGVSGRAYEKLFF	TRBV11-2	TRBJ1-4	.	.
TGCAGTGCTACCCCGGGGGTCGAGCAGTACTTC	CSATPGVEQYF	TRBV20-1	TRBJ2-7	.	.
TGCAGCGTCACCTCTGGGAGCGGGACGGCTAGCACAGATACGCAGTATTTT	CSVTSGSGTASTDTQYF	TRBV29-1	TRBJ2-3	TRBD2	once
TGTGCCAGCACCTTACTGCGGGGTTCTTATGAAAAACTGTTTTTT	CASTLLRGSYEKLFF	TRBV13	TRBJ1-4	.	.
TGTGCCACCAGGACTAGCGGGAGGGCTAACGATGAGCAGTTCTTC	CATRTSGRANDEQFF	TRBV15	TRBJ2-1	TRBD2	.
TGTGCCAGCAGCCAAACAGGGTTGAGCACTGAAGCTTTCTTT	CASSQTGLSTEAFF	TRBV3-1/TRBV3-2	TRBJ1-1	.	.
TGTGCCAGCAGCCTTCAGAGGGTGTCCGCCGAGCAGTTCTTC	CASSLQRVSAEQFF	TRBV5-6	TRBJ2-1	.	.